Sequencing of this T cell receptor (beta chain) was carried out in a study of post-analysis software for immune sequencing data. The wider study: Some patients lacked subtype; others had relapsing-remitting, secondary progressive or progressive-relapsing disease.

As concerns this clonotype: Its target is unknown.

The CDR3 is 17 amino acids. Germline V gene lookup returns CDR1 ENHRY and CDR2 SYGVKD. Trimming took 5 bases from V and 2 from J; bases not matched to a gene: 8. The authors incorporated unique molecular identifiers into the TCR beta cDNA libraries. Starting from roughly 1.1 to 9.2 million T cells, the study yielded about 540,000 cDNA molecules. MiXCR, applied by TCRdb to the PCR reads, yields one record per CDR3 protein. The sample includes about 540,000 distinct CDR3 sequences, around a third seen only once; the top ten take 6%. Study outcomes and limitations: In patients, five or six TRBV segments were more frequent than in controls, with TRBV5-6, TRBV5-1 and TRBV20-1 among them. Significantly decreased normalized Chao1 diversity was recorded for multiple sclerosis patients relative to controls.

This clonotype originated in a girl aged 2 to 17 with multiple sclerosis. Sequencing was carried out using blood. The chain is built from TRBV10-3 and TRBJ2-6, with TRBD1 matching 8 bases. The CDR3 reads CAISRPGQGAGANVLTF. The CDR3, as DNA: TGTGCCATCAGTCGTCCCGGACAGGGAGCTGGGGCCAACGTCCTGACTTTC.